This is a list of T cell receptor beta chains from one sample in a study of technical replicates of blood from a handful of donors. Using immunoSEQ multiplex PCR, the repertoire was profiled, and TCRdb retains in-frame clones only, with some absent. The sample holds 45,000 to 60,000 clones, about 94% seen once. The sequenced sample consisted of PBMCs. The receptors stem from a human donor in good health. Some clones in this sample may be carry-over from other donors' samples. The CDR3 runs from the conserved cysteine through the conserved F or W. A D gene is named only where the DNA matches it firmly. Some rows mark clone size as missing; the rest say once, few, many or name a class of expanded clone.

v_call: TRBV2; d_call: NA; clone_size: NA; j_call: TRBJ1-1; cdr3_length: 13; cdr3_aa: CASGDTGYIEAFF
v_call: TRBV19; d_call: NA; clone_size: NA; j_call: TRBJ1-5; cdr3_length: 15; cdr3_aa: CASSVQGYGNQPQHF
v_call: TRBV19; d_call: TRBD1; clone_size: NA; j_call: TRBJ2-3; cdr3_length: 14; cdr3_aa: CASRDRGLTDTQYF
v_call: TRBV11-2; d_call: TRBD1; clone_size: NA; j_call: TRBJ2-7; cdr3_length: 15; cdr3_aa: CASSLVGTASYEQYF
v_call: TRBV4-1; d_call: NA; clone_size: NA; j_call: TRBJ2-1; cdr3_length: 16; cdr3_aa: CASSQEWQDTYNEQFF
v_call: TRBV6-6; d_call: TRBD2; clone_size: NA; j_call: TRBJ2-3; cdr3_length: 16; cdr3_aa: CASSVSGLAGTDTQYF
v_call: TRBV9; d_call: TRBD1; clone_size: once; j_call: TRBJ1-1; cdr3_length: 14; cdr3_aa: CASSRSGTGVEAFF
v_call: TRBV7-9; d_call: NA; clone_size: NA; j_call: TRBJ2-2; cdr3_length: 14; cdr3_aa: CASSFGQNTGELFF
v_call: TRBV27; d_call: TRBD2; clone_size: NA; j_call: TRBJ2-1; cdr3_length: 15; cdr3_aa: CASSPGTSGNNEQFF
v_call: TRBV5-4; d_call: TRBD1; clone_size: NA; j_call: TRBJ1-2; cdr3_length: 15; cdr3_aa: CASRERTGANYGYTF